A selection of T cell receptor beta chains follows, all from one sample in a study of siplizumab effects on memory and regulatory T cells. TCRdb keeps only in-frame clones here, not all; method: immunoSEQ multiplex PCR. In the table there are more than 85,000 clones, roughly 91% of which are singletons. Sequencing was performed on CD4+ T cells sorted from blood. The receptors derive from a human donor in good health. Both conserved end residues are part of each CDR3. D genes are given only for firm matches. Clone size appears in some rows only: once, few, many, or a class for an expanded clone.

d_gene	v_gene	len	j_gene	abundance	CDR3aa	CDR3nt
TRBD2	TRBV6-6	16	TRBJ2-1	NA	CASSYLTGTTYNEQFF	TGTGCCAGCAGTTACTTAACCGGGACTACCTACAATGAGCAGTTCTTC
TRBD2	TRBV7-2	16	TRBJ2-5	NA	CASSLVSGRAGETQYF	TGTGCCAGCAGCTTAGTCAGCGGGAGGGCCGGGGAGACCCAGTACTTC
TRBD1	TRBV5-1	14	TRBJ1-2	NA	CASSPGQGAGGYTF	TGCGCCAGCAGCCCGGGACAGGGGGCCGGCGGCTACACCTTC
NA	TRBV21-1	15	TRBJ1-3	NA	CASGLDVHSGNTIYF	TGTGCCAGCGGGTTAGACGTCCACTCTGGAAACACCATATATTTT
TRBD1	TRBV5-1	15	TRBJ1-2	NA	CASSRDGTGSDGYTF	TGCGCCAGCAGCCGGGACGGGACAGGGTCTGACGGCTACACCTTC
TRBD2	TRBV27	15	TRBJ2-1	NA	CASSSTSVSYNEQFF	TGTGCCAGCAGTTCGACTAGCGTTTCCTACAATGAGCAGTTCTTC
TRBD2	TRBV7-3	15	TRBJ2-3	once	CASSRGGTSTDTQYF	TGTGCCAGCAGCCGCGGGGGGACTAGCACAGATACGCAGTATTTT
NA	TRBV6-5	12	TRBJ1-1	NA	CATLVGSTEAFF	TGTGCCACCCTCGTGGGAAGCACTGAAGCTTTCTTT
NA	TRBV25-1	12	TRBJ1-1	once	CASSESGTEAFF	TGTGCCAGCAGTGAATCGGGCACTGAAGCTTTCTTT
NA	TRBV2	14	TRBJ2-1	NA	CASTDITPYNEQFF	TGTGCCAGCACGGACATCACCCCATATAATGAGCAGTTCTTC
TRBD2	TRBV10-2	16	TRBJ2-1	NA	CASRNLAGKTYNEQFF	TGCGCCAGCAGAAATTTAGCGGGGAAGACTTACAATGAGCAGTTCTTC
NA	TRBV7-2	16	TRBJ2-6	NA	CASSLHLRAGANVLTF	TGTGCCAGCAGCTTACATTTACGCGCGGGGGCCAACGTCCTGACTTTC
NA	TRBV6-1	14	TRBJ1-5	NA	CASSEQGYGQPQHF	TGTGCCAGCAGTGAACAGGGCTATGGGCAGCCCCAGCATTTT
NA	TRBV5-4	14	TRBJ1-2	NA	CASREQGGPLGYTF	TGTGCCAGCAGAGAACAGGGAGGACCGTTAGGCTACACCTTC
TRBD1	TRBV7-9	15	TRBJ2-7	NA	CASSVGTGGPYEQYF	TGTGCCAGCAGCGTCGGGACAGGGGGTCCGTACGAGCAGTACTTC
TRBD2	TRBV5-1	16	TRBJ2-1	NA	CVSSPTAGGPYNEQFF	TGCGTCAGCAGCCCGACGGCGGGGGGCCCTTACAATGAGCAGTTCTTC
NA	TRBV19	17	TRBJ1-1	NA	CASSIERAGHRNTEAFF	TGTGCCAGTAGTATCGAACGGGCAGGGCATCGCAACACTGAAGCTTTCTTT
NA	TRBV10-3	14	TRBJ2-2	NA	CAISDRKETGELFF	TGTGCCATCAGTGACCGTAAAGAAACCGGGGAGCTGTTTTTT
TRBD1	TRBV5-1	14	TRBJ2-7	NA	CASSPGQGISEQYF	TGCGCCAGCAGCCCGGGACAGGGCATTAGCGAGCAGTACTTC
NA	TRBV5-1	15	TRBJ2-2	once	CASSPGTLNTGELFF	TGCGCCAGCAGCCCCGGGACTCTCAACACCGGGGAGCTGTTTTTT
NA	TRBV19	12	TRBJ1-2	NA	CASARWGYGYTF	TGTGCCAGTGCCAGATGGGGCTATGGCTACACCTTC
NA	TRBV6-4	14	TRBJ1-2	NA	CASSDGAGRHGYTF	TGTGCCAGCAGTGACGGGGCAGGGCGGCATGGCTACACCTTC
NA	TRBV18	17	TRBJ2-6	NA	CASSPLDTAGGANVLTF	TGTGCCAGCTCCCCTTTGGACACCGCTGGTGGGGCCAACGTCCTGACTTTC
NA	TRBV19	13	TRBJ1-1	NA	CASSATGNTEAFF	TGTGCCAGTAGTGCCACAGGGAACACTGAAGCTTTCTTT
NA	TRBV7-9	15	TRBJ2-2	NA	CASSKSGGATGELFF	TGTGCCAGCAGCAAGAGCGGAGGGGCAACCGGGGAGCTGTTTTTT
NA	TRBV19	13	TRBJ1-1	NA	CASKIQGRTEAFF	TGTGCCAGTAAAATACAGGGAAGGACTGAAGCTTTCTTT
TRBD2	TRBV10-3	15	TRBJ2-3	NA	CAISQGLAVTDTQYF	TGTGCCATCAGTCAAGGACTAGCTGTCACAGATACGCAGTATTTT
TRBD2	TRBV5-1	18	TRBJ2-7	NA	CASSAYLAGGLPGYEQYF	TGCGCCAGCAGCGCATACCTAGCGGGGGGACTCCCTGGCTACGAGCAGTACTTC
NA	TRBV10-3	13	TRBJ1-2	NA	CAIRSQDGYGYTF	TGTGCCATCAGGTCGCAGGATGGCTATGGCTACACCTTC
NA	TRBV5-1	14	TRBJ2-2	NA	CASSLEGTTGELFF	TGCGCCAGCAGCTTGGAGGGGACCACCGGGGAGCTGTTTTTT
TRBD1	TRBV29-1	14	TRBJ2-7	NA	CSVVWTGGSYEQYF	TGCAGCGTTGTTTGGACAGGGGGCTCCTACGAGCAGTACTTC
TRBD1	TRBV4-1	16	TRBJ1-6	NA	CASSQKTGWNNSPLHF	TGCGCCAGCAGCCAAAAGACAGGGTGGAATAATTCACCCCTCCACTTT
TRBD2	TRBV5-4	17	TRBJ2-5	NA	CASSLAFSGGPQETQYF	TGTGCCAGCAGCTTGGCCTTCAGCGGGGGGCCCCAAGAGACCCAGTACTTC
TRBD2	TRBV5-4	16	TRBJ2-2	NA	CASSSSGGADTGELFF	TGTGCCAGCAGCTCTAGCGGGGGGGCGGACACCGGGGAGCTGTTTTTT
NA	TRBV7-9	13	TRBJ1-1	NA	CASSVGVGGVAFF	TGTGCCAGCAGCGTCGGGGTGGGCGGGGTCGCTTTCTTT
NA	TRBV5-5	15	TRBJ1-3	NA	CASSLISDSQNTIYF	TGTGCCAGCAGCTTAATATCGGACAGTCAAAACACCATATATTTT
NA	TRBV5-1	12	TRBJ1-2	NA	CASSSDRYGYTF	TGCGCCAGCAGCTCGGACCGATATGGCTACACCTTC
NA	TRBV18	11	TRBJ2-3	NA	CASSPTDTQYF	TGTGCCAGCTCACCAACAGATACGCAGTATTTT
NA	TRBV5-1	15	TRBJ1-1	once	CASTPGERSSTEAFF	TGCGCCAGCACCCCCGGGGAGCGTAGTAGCACTGAAGCTTTCTTT
NA	TRBV25-1	14	TRBJ2-3	NA	CASSEYVGTDTQYF	TGTGCCAGCAGTGAATATGTCGGGACAGATACGCAGTATTTT
TRBD2	TRBV5-4	15	TRBJ2-5	NA	CASSSRTSGMETQYF	TGTGCCAGCAGCAGCAGGACTAGCGGGATGGAGACCCAGTACTTC
TRBD1	TRBV6-5	14	TRBJ1-2	NA	CASSFGQGQNGYTF	TGTGCCAGCAGTTTCGGACAGGGTCAAAATGGCTACACCTTC
NA	TRBV14	14	TRBJ2-5	NA	CASSRRGARETQYF	TGTGCCAGCAGCCGTAGGGGGGCCCGGGAGACCCAGTACTTC
NA	TRBV30	16	TRBJ2-3	NA	CAWSPGRRTDTDTQYF	TGTGCCTGGAGCCCGGGACGCCGAACGGACACAGATACGCAGTATTTT
TRBD2	TRBV7-9	16	TRBJ2-6	NA	CASRRLAGVGANVLTF	TGTGCCAGCAGAAGACTAGCGGGAGTTGGGGCCAACGTCCTGACTTTC
NA	TRBV30	16	TRBJ1-5	NA	CAWSVGVGPSNQPQHF	TGTGCCTGGAGTGTCGGGGTGGGACCCAGCAATCAGCCCCAGCATTTT